This TCR beta chain emerged from a study of OX40 agonist ivuxolimab in advanced cancers. The wider study: Ivuxolimab, an antibody that agonizes OX40 (CD134), was administered to the patients. Patients with prior anti-PD-1, anti-PD-L1 or anti-CTLA-4 therapy were eligible; 35% to 45% had some. Study observations and caveats: On average, CD8+ T cells showed a greater number of expanded clones than CD4+. Both CD4+ and CD8+ T cell populations in blood had undergone clonal expansion by week 6 at 0.1 to 3.0 mg/kg.

The protocol was immunoSEQ multiplex PCR, while the TCRdb copy is restricted to in-frame clones and leaves out a portion. The sample consists of roughly 74,000 clones, approximately 93% of them appearing once. Germline CDR1 reads SNHLY; CDR2 reads FYNNEI. CDR3 size: 15 residues. The V end was cut by 6 bases, the J end by 0 bases, with 12 bases between. About this clone: No antigen is known for it.

The material was CD4+ or CD8+ T cells sorted from blood, obtained in a trial of the OX40 agonist ivuxolimab. The TCR originated in an adult with an advanced solid tumor such as melanoma, head and neck, liver or kidney cancer. The chain uses TRBV2 and TRBJ1-3; D possibly corresponds to TRBD1 (5 bases). CDR3 coding DNA: TGTGCCAGCAGGGCCGACGGGACCTCTGGAAACACCATATATTTT. It codes for CASRADGTSGNTIYF.